Following are 14 T cell receptor beta chains from one sample sequenced in a study of cytomegalovirus exposure and HLA in healthy donors. Use of 60 Vbeta and 13 Jbeta primers characterized the PCR. The method was immunoSEQ multiplex PCR; TCRdb's version includes in-frame clones alone and lacks a portion of them. This sample yields over 100,000 clones, of which more than 75% are seen a single time; approximately 1.6% belongs to the top ten. What was sequenced was PBMCs. All receptors come from a female donor in good health and CMV-seronegative.

The chain couples TRBV7-2 to TRBJ2-7, with 9 bases matching TRBD2. The CDR3 runs to 16 residues. V lost 1 base and J lost 0; bases outside the gene matches: 4. Germline values: CDR1 SGHTA, CDR2 FQGNSA. Here the CDR3 reads CASSLEASGVSYEQYF. In DNA, the CDR3 is TGTGCCAGCAGCTTAGAAGCTAGCGGGGTCTCCTACGAGCAGTACTTC. The full variable domain, rest sourced from reference TRBV7-2 and TRBJ2-7, is GAGVSQSPSNKVTEKGKDVELRCDPISGHTALYWYRQSLGQGLEFLIYFQGNSAPDKSGLPSDRFSAERTGGSVSTLTIQRTQQEDSAVYLCASSLEASGVSYEQYFGPGTRLTVT.

This clone has a handful of counts. V is TRBV18 and J is TRBJ2-2; D gene uncertain. CDR1 and CDR2 (germline): KGHSH, LQKENI. The CDR3 loop spans 14 amino acids. The germline V and J ends were trimmed by 6 bases and 0 bases, with 8 bases remaining between them. CDR3 amino acids: CASSETPNTGELFF. CDR3 DNA sequence: TGTGCCAGCTCCGAGACTCCGAACACCGGGGAGCTGTTTTTT. Based on the CDR3 plus reference TRBV18 and TRBJ2-2, the full variable domain is NAGVMQNPRHLVRRRGQEARLRCSPMKGHSHVYWYRQLPEEGLKFMVYLQKENIIDESGMPKERFSAEFPKEGPSILRIQQVVRGDSAAYFCASSETPNTGELFFGEGSRLTVL.

This chain connects TRBV13 to TRBJ2-7; D ambiguous. The CDR3 totals 12 residues. The V and J ends lost 1 base and 6 bases respectively, with 7 bases between them. Germline CDR1 reads PRHDT; CDR2 reads FYEKMQ (reference sequence). Here the CDR3 DNA reads TGTGCCAGCAGCTTAGCCCGTAGCGAGCAGTACTTC. Its protein is CASSLARSEQYF.

The rearrangement joins TRBV7-2 to TRBJ1-1, with D uncertain. V lost 1 base and J 1 base, leaving 10 bases between the germline ends. Germline V gene sequence: CDR1 SGHTA, CDR2 FQGNSA. The CDR3 spans 15 residues. The CDR3 loop reads CASSLVWGGNTEAFF. CDR3 in DNA: TGTGCCAGCAGCTTAGTATGGGGAGGGAACACTGAAGCTTTCTTT.

This chain connects TRBV4-2 to TRBJ1-1, with 10 bases aligning to TRBD1. V shed 8 bases and J 0 bases; nucleotides not matched to a gene: 3. This CDR3 region has 14 residues. The germline CDR1 and CDR2 sequences are LGHNA and YNFKEQ. CDR3 sequence: CASATGGLNTEAFF. Written as DNA, the CDR3 is TGTGCCAGCGCGACAGGGGGCTTGAACACTGAAGCTTTCTTT.

The V call is TRBV19, the J call TRBJ2-7; the D gene is possibly TRBD1 (6 bases). The CDR3 length is 15 residues. Germline CDR1 LNHDA, CDR2 SQIVND (reference sequence). The V end was cut by 5 bases, the J end by 3 bases, with 17 bases between. The CDR3 DNA follows: TGTGCCAGTAGTGATCTCGGGACACCCCTCTACGAGCAGTACTTC. Translating it yields CASSDLGTPLYEQYF.

V gene TRBV19 combines with J gene TRBJ2-1; tentative D call: TRBD1 (6 bases). Trimming stripped 4 bases from V and 9 bases from J, with 16 bases between. CDR1 is LNHDA and CDR2 is SQIVND in the germline V gene (reference sequence). The CDR3 length is 14 residues. Here the CDR3 reads CASSKPPQGSEQFF. The CDR3 DNA is TGTGCCAGTAGTAAACCACCACAGGGAAGTGAGCAGTTCTTC.

The chain joins TRBV15 to TRBJ2-7; D gene unclear. The length of the CDR3 is 12 residues. The V end was cut by 0 bases, the J end by 11 bases, with 11 bases between. Germline-derived CDR1 and CDR2 are LNHNV and YYDKDF (reference sequence). The CDR3 nucleotides are TGTGCCACCAGCAGAGATACGAGCTTGGAGTACTTC. The encoded protein is CATSRDTSLEYF.

In DNA, the CDR3 is TGTGCCAGCAGTTTAAGACAGGGGGGCAAAAACATTCAGTACTTC. Translated, it gives CASSLRQGGKNIQYF. The V and J genes are TRBV27 and TRBJ2-4; 9 bases are a match to TRBD1. The CDR3 contains 15 residues. Trimming cost V 2 bases and J 3 bases; bases outside gene matches: 2. Germline assignment: CDR1 MNHEY and CDR2 SMNVEV (reference sequence).

The V and J genes are TRBV7-2 and TRBJ2-1; TRBD2 might be the D (6 bases). CDR1 SGHTA and CDR2 FQGNSA come from the germline V gene. This CDR3 is built from 15 residues. With 6 bases removed from V and 0 bases from J, the gap between germline ends came to 12 bases. CDR3 sequence reads: CASRSNGGSYNEQFF. The CDR3 region has the DNA TGTGCCAGCAGAAGTAACGGGGGCTCCTACAATGAGCAGTTCTTC. The whole variable domain, filled in from reference TRBV7-2 and TRBJ2-1, reads GAGVSQSPSNKVTEKGKDVELRCDPISGHTALYWYRQSLGQGLEFLIYFQGNSAPDKSGLPSDRFSAERTGGSVSTLTIQRTQQEDSAVYLCASRSNGGSYNEQFFGPGTRLTVL.

The gene calls are TRBV6-9 and TRBJ2-1; weak D call: TRBD2 (5 bases). CDR3 length equals 12 residues. V lost 8 bases and J 6 bases, leaving 11 bases between the germline ends. Germline CDR1 reads MNHGY; CDR2 reads SVAAGI. CDR3 residues: CASRLGVNEQFF. DNA for the CDR3: TGTGCCAGCCGCCTCGGGGTCAATGAGCAGTTCTTC.

Regarding this clone: Because the CDR3's place on the DNA is in doubt, the DNA is left out and the CDR3 is given as listed by TCRdb. The chain combines TRBV5-5 with TRBJ2-5; the table's D call of TRBD1 was not tested on the DNA. The CDR3 is made up of 14 amino acids, end residues included. CDR1 is SGHKS and CDR2 is YYEKEE in the germline V gene (reference sequence). CDR3 loop: CASILGQIQETQYF.

The chain recombines TRBV11-3 with TRBJ1-3, with 9 positions matching TRBD1. The CDR3 spans 19 residues. The V gene's germline CDR1 is SGHNT and CDR2 YENEEA. J lost 3 bases, V lost 1 base, and 13 bases had no gene match. The CDR3 nucleotides read TGTGCCAGCAGCTTAGTGAGGGGACAGGGTTCGCTGCGTGGAAACACCATATATTTT. The encoded protein is CASSLVRGQGSLRGNTIYF.

This chain's CDR3 is CASSTDRGGNTIYF. The CDR3 DNA is TGTGCCAGCAGCACGGACAGGGGCGGAAACACCATATATTTT. This chain connects TRBV7-2 to TRBJ1-3; TRBD1 agrees at 9 bases. This CDR3 region has 14 residues. The V and J ends lost 5 bases and 4 bases, in that order; junction bases with no gene match: 3. Germline lookup yields CDR1 SGHTA and CDR2 FQGNSA.